This T cell receptor (beta chain) originates from a study of cytomegalovirus exposure and HLA in healthy donors. Whole-study results and caveats: Later analysis showed most CMV-associated TCR beta chains appearing HLA-restricted.

The PCR was carried out with 60 Vbeta primers and 13 Jbeta primers. The assay was immunoSEQ multiplex PCR, and TCRdb's table has in-frame clones only and misses some. The table records 120,000 to 150,000 clones, 75% to 90% of them present only once. The CDR3 length is 14 residues. V lost 0 bases to trimming and J lost 8 bases; unmatched junction nucleotides: 7. The germline gives CDR1 SGDLS, CDR2 YYNGEE. In regard to this clone: Its specificity is not known. The sample holds other DNA sequences that translate to the same CDR3.

This sequence was found in a female donor in good health and CMV-seronegative. This rearrangement joins TRBV9 to TRBJ1-1; 7 bases fit TRBD1. Sequenced input: PBMCs. The CDR3 DNA reads as TGTGCCAGCAGCGTAGCAGGGGGGAATAACGAAGCTTTCTTT. It is translated as CASSVAGGNNEAFF.